This T cell receptor (beta chain) was obtained from a study of cytomegalovirus exposure and HLA in healthy donors. Per the germline V gene, CDR1 is LNHDA and CDR2 is SQIVND (reference sequence). J lost 14 bases, V lost 4 bases, and 11 bases had no gene match. The CDR3 is 13 residues long. As concerns this clone: The antigen is unknown.

Whole-study findings and limits: In vitro data verified a few CMV-associated chains as specific for CMV antigens.

Produced via immunoSEQ multiplex PCR; TCRdb's table is partial and in-frame only. The sample shows 70,000 or so clones, 94% of them seen only once. The chain uses TRBV19 and TRBJ2-1; 7 bases match TRBD2. This sequence was found in a woman aged 18 to 35 in good health and CMV-seronegative. Sequencing used PBMCs. The chain's CDR3 is CASSKHNTGRKFF. CDR3 DNA: TGTGCCAGTAGTAAGCATAATACCGGGAGGAAGTTCTTC. The full variable domain, rest sourced from reference TRBV19 and TRBJ2-1, is DGGITQSPKYLFRKEGQNVTLSCEQNLNHDAMYWYRQDPGQGLRLIYYSQIVNDFQKGDIAEGYSVSREKKESFPLTVTSAQKNPTAFYLCASSKHNTGRKFFGPGTRLTVL.